Each of the 16 T cell receptor beta chains below was sequenced from the same sample in a study of blood T cell repertoires in COVID-19. The assay was immunoSEQ multiplex PCR, and TCRdb's table has in-frame clones only and misses some. This sample carries some 260,000 clones, about 70% of them seen once, and the ten largest clones take 3.3%. The sequencing sample was made of peripheral blood. The receptors originated from an elderly woman with acute or convalescent COVID-19.

As for this clone: A junction boundary mismatches the germline segment, possibly from a read error. V gene TRBV4-1 combines with J gene TRBJ1-4; TRBD1 aligns across 10 bases. Germline lookup yields CDR1 MGHRA and CDR2 YSYEKL. The CDR3 is 15 residues long. The DNA of the CDR3 is TGCGCCAGCAGACAAGGACAGGGGGGGTGGGAAAAACTGTTTTTT. Protein: CASRQGQGGWEKLFF.

This chain connects TRBV2 to TRBJ1-5, with D possibly matching TRBD1 (6 bases). V dropped 3 bases and J dropped 0 bases, with 12 bases sitting between them. The CDR3 sequence is 16 residues long. Germline CDR1 and CDR2: SNHLY and FYNNEI. The CDR3 nucleotides read TGTGCCAGCAGTGATCCTAGGGGGTTTAGCAATCAGCCCCAGCATTTT. Its protein is CASSDPRGFSNQPQHF.

A single count supports this clone. This chain links TRBV5-1 with TRBJ2-1; a weak D match, TRBD2 (7 bases). Germline CDR1 reads SGHRS; CDR2 reads YFSETQ. The CDR3 spans 13 residues. V was trimmed by 7 bases and J by 2 bases, leaving 10 bases between them. The CDR3 coding sequence is TGCGCCAGCGCGGGGGCACCCTACAATGAGCAGTTCTTC. It translates to CASAGAPYNEQFF.

This chain joins TRBV28 and TRBJ1-5; D is possibly TRBD1 (5 bases). The CDR3 contains 14 residues. Germline CDR1 is MDHEN and CDR2 is SYDVKM. Trimming shortened V by 6 bases and J by 2 bases, and 11 bases separated the two germline ends. For the CDR3, the DNA is TGTGCCAGCAGCTGGGAAGGGGGCAATCAGCCCCAGCATTTT. Its translation: CASSWEGGNQPQHF.

V usage is TRBV7-8 and J usage is TRBJ1-4; 7 bases line up with TRBD1. After removal of 5 bases from V and 5 bases from J, the junction contained 5 bases not matched to a gene. The length of the CDR3 is 14 residues. Germline V gene sequence: CDR1 SGHVS, CDR2 FQNEAQ. As DNA, the CDR3 is TGTGCCAGCAGCCTTGGGACAGAGAATGAAAAACTGTTTTTT. This encodes CASSLGTENEKLFF.

The rearrangement uses TRBV19 and TRBJ1-2; TRBD1 aligns across 7 bases. J was trimmed by 2 bases and V by 8 bases; bases with no gene match: 5. Germline CDR1 LNHDA, CDR2 SQIVND (reference sequence). The CDR3 extends over 13 amino acids. CDR3 residues: CASSGTANYGYTF. The CDR3 DNA reads TGTGCCAGTTCCGGGACAGCGAACTATGGCTACACCTTC.

In nucleotides, the CDR3 is TGTGCCAGCAGTTATAAGGGTCAGGGAATCGAGCCCCAGCATTTT. This sequence encodes CASSYKGQGIEPQHF. The chain carries TRBV6-6 and TRBJ1-5, with D perhaps TRBD1 (5 bases). CDR1 MNHNY and CDR2 SVGAGI come from the germline V gene (reference sequence). The V and J ends lost 3 bases and 8 bases respectively, with 17 bases between them. This CDR3 comprises 15 residues.

The rearrangement uses TRBV5-1 and TRBJ1-3; D perhaps matches TRBD1 (6 bases). Germline CDR1 reads SGHRS; CDR2 reads YFSETQ. This CDR3 has 14 amino acids. V gave up 4 bases and J gave up 5 bases, with 13 bases separating them. The CDR3 sequence is CASSPGQIRNTIYF. CDR3 coding DNA: TGCGCCAGCAGCCCCGGACAGATTAGAAACACCATATATTTT.

The chain couples TRBV10-3 to TRBJ1-2, with TRBD1 matching 7 bases. CDR3 size: 13 residues. Trimming removed 10 bases from V and 0 bases from J; junction bases left unmatched: 5. Per the germline V gene, CDR1 is ENHRY and CDR2 is SYGVKD. The CDR3 here is CATGTAANYGYTF. The CDR3 DNA reads as TGTGCCACCGGGACAGCGGCTAACTATGGCTACACCTTC.

The CDR3 coding sequence is TGCGCCAGCAGCTTGGACAGCGGGAGGTATGAGCAGTTCTTC. It translates to CASSLDSGRYEQFF. This sequence joins TRBV5-1 and TRBJ2-1, with 9 nucleotides matching TRBD2. J gave up 8 bases and V 0 bases, and 3 bases lay outside the gene matches. Per the germline V gene, CDR1 is SGHRS and CDR2 is YFSETQ. The length of the CDR3 is 14 residues.

About this clone: Other DNA sequences from this sample encode an identical CDR3 as well. The rearrangement joins TRBV3-1 (or the pseudogene TRBV3-2) to TRBJ1-1; D ambiguous. This CDR3 has 14 residues. Germline lookup yields CDR1 LGHDT and CDR2 YNNKEL (reference sequence). V gave up 1 base and J gave up 2 bases, with 8 bases separating them. The chain's CDR3 is CASSQAGSNTEAFF. The CDR3 bases are TGTGCCAGCAGCCAAGCGGGTAGTAACACTGAAGCTTTCTTT.

V usage is TRBV11-2 and J usage is TRBJ2-1; D might be TRBD1 (5 bases). V dropped 1 base and J dropped 10 bases, with 11 bases sitting between them. This CDR3 is 13 amino acids long. CDR1 is SGHAT, CDR2 FQNNGV, per germline. The CDR3 region is CASSLVRGWEQFF. CDR3 in DNA: TGTGCCAGCAGCTTAGTTAGGGGATGGGAGCAGTTCTTC.

This chain uses TRBV3-1 (or the pseudogene TRBV3-2) with TRBJ2-4, with 13 bases aligning to TRBD2. The CDR3 totals 17 residues. V trimming: 4 bases; J trimming: 1 base; junction bases outside the gene matches: 4. CDR1 is LGHDT, CDR2 YNNKEL, per germline (reference sequence). The CDR3 spells CASSRTSGSRAKNIQYF. CDR3 coding DNA: TGTGCCAGCAGCCGGACTAGCGGGAGTCGGGCCAAAAACATTCAGTACTTC.

The chain links TRBV11-1 to TRBJ2-3; the D gene is possibly TRBD1 (6 bases). The germline V gene has CDR1 SGHAT and CDR2 FQDESV (reference sequence). The CDR3 contains 16 residues. V shed 1 base and J shed 0 bases, with 11 bases lying between them. The DNA of the CDR3 is TGTGCCAGCAGCTTAGGCTCAGGGGTCAGCACAGATACGCAGTATTTT. Translation: CASSLGSGVSTDTQYF.

The chain employs TRBV19 and TRBJ2-3; tentatively, D is TRBD1 (6 bases). V lost 5 bases and J 3 bases, leaving 12 bases between the germline ends. The CDR3 spans 14 residues. CDR1 and CDR2 (germline): LNHDA, SQIVND (reference sequence). CDR3 residues: CASSPPGVTDTQYF. The CDR3 region has the DNA TGTGCCAGTAGTCCCCCAGGGGTTACAGATACGCAGTATTTT.

This chain uses TRBV7-9 with TRBJ1-2; D is uncertain. V was trimmed by 1 base and J by 8 bases, leaving 11 bases between them. The germline V gene encodes CDR1 SEHNR and CDR2 FQNEAQ (reference sequence). There are 13 residues in the CDR3. The CDR3 here is CASSLGPARGYTF. The CDR3 region has the DNA TGTGCCAGCAGCTTAGGGCCCGCTAGAGGCTACACCTTC.